These 20 T cell receptor beta chains came from one sample sequenced in a study of shared clonotypes between healthy human individuals. The table came from immunoSEQ multiplex PCR; TCRdb's copy has only in-frame clones and leaves some out. The profile covers around 2.5 million clones, with over 85% appearing a single time and 0.36% taken by the ten largest. The sample consisted of naive CD4+ T cells from PBMCs. Regarding subset: CD45RA+ positively selected. These receptors originate from a man aged 18 to 29 in good health. Some clones in this sample may be carry-over from other donors' samples.

The chain uses TRBV5-1 and TRBJ2-4; 7 bases are a match to TRBD2. J was trimmed by 6 bases and V by 4 bases; bases with no gene match: 13. Germline lookup yields CDR1 SGHRS and CDR2 YFSETQ. This CDR3 spans 16 amino acids. The CDR3, as DNA: TGCGCCAGCAGCCCACAACTAGCGTTTAATCCAAACATTCAGTACTTC. As protein: CASSPQLAFNPNIQYF.

This clone was detected once. This chain uses TRBV28 with TRBJ2-7; D uncertain. Germline loops: CDR1 MDHEN, CDR2 SYDVKM. The germline V and J ends were trimmed by 9 bases and 2 bases, with 8 bases remaining between them. The CDR3 loop spans 11 amino acids. CDR3 protein: CASITPYEQYF. The CDR3 bases are TGTGCCAGTATTACACCCTACGAGCAGTACTTC. The complete variable domain, with remaining parts taken from reference TRBV28 and TRBJ2-7, reads DVKVTQSSRYLVKRTGEKVFLECVQDMDHENMFWYRQDPGLGLRLIYFSYDVKMKEKGDIPEGYSVSREKKERFSLILESASTNQTSMYLCASITPYEQYFGPGTRLTVT.

V and J are TRBV25-1 and TRBJ1-1, with 7 bases matching TRBD1. The CDR3 length is 14 residues. The trim removed 3 bases at V and 4 bases at J, leaving 5 bases unmatched. The V gene's germline CDR1 is MGHDK and CDR2 SYGVNS. For the CDR3, the DNA is TGTGCCAGCAGTGACTCAAAGGGGGCCACTGAAGCTTTCTTT. Translated, it gives CASSDSKGATEAFF.

The chain combines TRBV30 with TRBJ2-3; D is undetermined. V was cut by 0 bases and J by 6 bases, with 13 bases left in between. The CDR3 loop spans 14 amino acids. Germline assignment: CDR1 GTSNPN and CDR2 SVGIG (reference sequence). The CDR3 DNA follows: TGTGCCTGGAGTGTGAAGGGTGGGGTGGATACGCAGTATTTT. Protein: CAWSVKGGVDTQYF.

This clone occurred a few times. The chain has TRBV30 and TRBJ1-5; D call uncertain. This CDR3 contains 14 residues. Germline V gives CDR1 GTSNPN, CDR2 SVGIG (reference sequence). The CDR3 DNA is TGTGCTTTAGTTGAGCAGAATAGCAATCAGCCCCAGCATTTT. Protein: CALVEQNSNQPQHF.

This clone has more than one count but fewer than ten. The V gene is TRBV7-2, the J gene TRBJ1-2; D uncertain. V was pared by 5 bases and J by 3 bases, with 10 bases between. In germline, CDR1 is SGHTA, CDR2 FQGNSA. This CDR3 is built from 13 residues. CDR3 DNA: TGTGCCAGCAGCCTTGACGGACACTATGGCTACACCTTC. This gives the protein CASSLDGHYGYTF.

In the case of this clone: Other DNA sequences of this sample code for an identical CDR3. The rearrangement links TRBV5-1 to TRBJ2-1; 11 bases line up with TRBD2. This CDR3 is 16 amino acids long. The junction had 8 bases not matched to a gene; V was cut back by 2 bases and J by 7 bases. From germline, CDR1 is SGHRS and CDR2 YFSETQ. The DNA of the CDR3 is TGCGCCAGCAGCTTCTTAGCGGGAGGGCCAGGGAATGAGCAGTTCTTC. Protein product: CASSFLAGGPGNEQFF.

The chain recombines TRBV21-1 with TRBJ2-7; the table's D call TRBD1 went unverified against the DNA. TRBV21-1 is shown as a pseudogene. CDR3 length: 17 amino acids. Written as DNA, the CDR3 is TGTGCCAGCAGCAAGGAGAACGGACAGGGGTGTCGCTACGAGCAGTACTTC. Its translation is CASSKENGQGCRYEQYF.

The chain recombines TRBV4-2 with TRBJ1-2, with 7 bases matching TRBD1. Germline assignment: CDR1 LGHNA and CDR2 YNFKEQ. V lost 0 bases, J lost 8 bases, and 9 bases stayed unmatched. This CDR3 is built from 15 residues. The CDR3 DNA follows: TGTGCCAGCAGCCAAGATTCAGGGGGTTCAAGGGGCTACACCTTC. Protein product: CASSQDSGGSRGYTF.

The chain has TRBV6-6 and TRBJ2-3; TRBD2 agrees at 9 bases. The CDR3 has 15 amino acids. V shed 4 bases, J shed 6 bases, and the junction held 8 bases outside the gene matches. CDR1 and CDR2 (germline): MNHNY, SVGAGI (reference sequence). This CDR3 reads CASSLAGVPPDTQYF. The DNA of the CDR3 is TGTGCCAGCAGTTTAGCGGGAGTTCCCCCGGATACGCAGTATTTT.

The chain is built from TRBV28 and TRBJ1-3; the D is unclear. Germline CDR1 MDHEN, CDR2 SYDVKM. The V gene lost 5 bases and the J gene lost 4 bases, with 12 bases spanning the gap. The CDR3 spans 14 residues. Here the CDR3 DNA reads TGTGCCAGCAGTCCCACAGAGAGGGGAAACACCATATATTTT. It is translated as CASSPTERGNTIYF.

A remark on this clone: This same CDR3 is encoded by further DNA sequences in the sample. J is TRBJ2-2 and V is TRBV7-3, with D unclear. The CDR3 loop spans 14 amino acids. Germline V gives CDR1 SGHTA, CDR2 FQGTGA. V was shortened by 2 bases and J by 2 bases, with 6 bases between the two germline ends. The CDR3 DNA is TGTGCCAGCAGCTTATTAGCAAACACCGGGGAGCTGTTTTTT. The encoded protein is CASSLLANTGELFF.

The chain recombines TRBV5-4 with TRBJ2-1; D not resolved. V lost 0 bases and J 9 bases, leaving 13 bases between the germline ends. Per germline, CDR1 SGHNT and CDR2 YYREEE (reference sequence). The CDR3 totals 14 residues. CDR3 sequence: CASSLVARPSEQFF. The DNA for the CDR3 is TGTGCCAGCAGCTTGGTCGCCCGGCCAAGTGAGCAGTTCTTC.

This sequence joins TRBV7-3 and TRBJ2-3, with a possible D match to TRBD2 (5 bases). The CDR3 totals 16 residues. Germline assignment: CDR1 SGHTA and CDR2 FQGTGA. The V gene lost 6 bases and the J gene lost 0 bases, with 16 bases spanning the gap. Here the CDR3 reads CASRLGIGNSTDTQYF. In nucleotides, the CDR3 is TGTGCCAGCAGGCTCGGAATCGGGAATAGCACAGATACGCAGTATTTT.

This clone occurred a few times. The chain has TRBV28 and TRBJ1-3, with a possible D match to TRBD1 (5 bases). Germline V gene lookup returns CDR1 MDHEN and CDR2 SYDVKM. The ends were cut back, 6 bases at V and 2 bases at J, with 8 bases in the middle. This CDR3 spans 13 amino acids. The CDR3: CASRPGPGNTIYF. The DNA for the CDR3 is TGTGCCAGCAGACCGGGGCCTGGAAACACCATATATTTT.

This clone was recorded once. CDR3 sequence (DNA): TGCGCCAGCAGCCGCGGGGGGGGCGCGGATGGCTACACCTTC. Its translation: CASSRGGGADGYTF. The chain employs TRBV4-3 and TRBJ1-2, with a possible D match to TRBD1 (6 bases). This CDR3 is built from 14 residues. V shed 4 bases and J shed 6 bases, with 15 bases lying between them. Germline CDR1 and CDR2: LGHNA and YSLEER.

Notes on this clone: Additional DNA sequences in this sample encode the identical CDR3. J is TRBJ1-3 and V is TRBV5-6, with a weak D call TRBD1 (6 bases). Germline loops: CDR1 SGHDT, CDR2 YYEEEE. V lost 0 bases, J lost 2 bases, and 9 bases lay in between. The CDR3 has 15 amino acids. In nucleotides, the CDR3 is TGTGCCAGCAGCTTGGCCCAGGGGACTGGAAACACCATATATTTT. Amino acids: CASSLAQGTGNTIYF.

Comment on this clone: Other DNA sequences of this sample code for an identical CDR3. The chain uses TRBV5-1 and TRBJ2-1, with 9 bases aligning to TRBD2. CDR3 length: 15 residues. V lost 1 base to trimming and J lost 2 bases; unmatched junction nucleotides: 1. CDR1 and CDR2 (germline): SGHRS, YFSETQ. CDR3 region: CASSLSSGTYNEQFF. Written as DNA, the CDR3 is TGCGCCAGCAGCTTGTCTAGCGGGACCTACAATGAGCAGTTCTTC.

J is TRBJ1-1 and V is TRBV4-3, with 7 bases matching TRBD1. The germline CDR1 and CDR2 sequences are LGHNA and YSLEER. V was pared by 1 base and J by 4 bases, with 6 bases of the junction left unmatched. The CDR3 consists of 15 residues. The CDR3 is CASSQGRGRPTEAFF. CDR3 nucleotide sequence: TGCGCCAGCAGCCAAGGAAGGGGGCGTCCCACTGAAGCTTTCTTT.

V is TRBV4-2 and J is TRBJ2-7, with D maybe TRBD2 (6 bases). The CDR3 loop spans 15 amino acids. Trimming took 4 bases from V and 4 from J, leaving 17 bases between them. Germline V gene lookup returns CDR1 LGHNA and CDR2 YNFKEQ. DNA for the CDR3: TGTGCCAGCAGCCCCCCGGGACCGCGGGGTTACGAGCAGTACTTC. Its translation: CASSPPGPRGYEQYF.